This T cell receptor beta chain was documented in a study of early T cells in non-severe SARS-CoV-2 infection. Germline values: CDR1 SNHLY, CDR2 FYNNEI. V shed 7 bases and J shed 4 bases, with 10 bases lying between them. The CDR3 length is 12 residues. This clonotype was detected ten times or more. TCRdb independently ran MiXCR on the 5' RACE reads; one entry per CDR3 protein. The data contain more than 65,000 distinct CDR3 sequences, about 4.9% of them seen just once; the ten biggest clones take up 3.5% to 4%. Specimen: whole blood, collected at baseline. This chain links TRBV2 with TRBJ1-2; maybe TRBD1 (5 bases). This TCR came from an adult who was a healthcare worker with PCR-confirmed SARS-CoV-2 infection or an uninfected control (not recorded which). The donor label of this sample is uncertain. The CDR3: CASKGRGYGYTF. For the CDR3, the DNA is TGTGCCAGCAAGGGTAGGGGCTATGGCTACACCTTC. Together with reference TRBV2 and TRBJ1-2, the CDR3 gives the full variable domain: EPEVTQTPSHQVTQMGQEVILRCVPISNHLYFYWYRQILGQKVEFLVSFYNNEISEKSEIFDDQFSVERPDGSNFTLKIRSTKLEDSAMYFCASKGRGYGYTFGSGTRLTVV.